One sample yielded the 5 T cell receptor beta chains listed below, sequenced in a study of radiotherapy plus CTLA-4 blockade in lung cancer. Sequencing used immunoSEQ multiplex PCR; TCRdb keeps in-frame clones, though not all of them. The sample shows around 100,000 clones, about four fifths of them seen only once. The source material was peripheral blood, sampled from a patient treated with radiotherapy plus ipilimumab. Receptor source: a human donor with non-small cell lung cancer that progressed on radiotherapy plus ipilimumab. Some clones in this sample may be carry-over from other donors' samples.

This clone was counted only a few times. The rearrangement joins TRBV7-9 to TRBJ1-1; weak D call: TRBD1 (5 bases). Trimming cost V 4 bases and J 4 bases, with 13 bases left between them. The CDR3 covers 14 residues. From germline, CDR1 is SEHNR and CDR2 FQNEAQ (reference sequence). The CDR3 nucleotides read TGTGCCAGCAGCTCTCACTACAGGTCCACTGAAGCTTTCTTT. Its translation is CASSSHYRSTEAFF.

Here the CDR3 DNA reads TGCGCCAGCAGCCACCAGGACAGGGGAAGGTCTGGAAACACCATATATTTT. Protein: CASSHQDRGRSGNTIYF. The chain carries TRBV4-3 and TRBJ1-3, with TRBD1 matching 9 bases. The CDR3 extends over 17 amino acids. With V trimmed by 3 bases and J by 1 base, 7 bases remained unmatched. Germline V gene data show CDR1 as LGHNA and CDR2 as YSLEER.

The CDR3, as DNA: TGTGCCAGCAGCTTAGCGTTTAGGGATCAGCCCCAGCATTTT. Residues: CASSLAFRDQPQHF. The chain recombines TRBV7-2 with TRBJ1-5; no definite D call. The germline V gene encodes CDR1 SGHTA and CDR2 FQGNSA. The CDR3 contains 14 residues. V was clipped by 0 bases and J by 5 bases, with 8 bases between them. The entire variable domain, with the rest obtained from reference TRBV7-2 and TRBJ1-5, is as follows: GAGVSQSPSNKVTEKGKDVELRCDPISGHTALYWYRQSLGQGLEFLIYFQGNSAPDKSGLPSDRFSAERTGGSVSTLTIQRTQQEDSAVYLCASSLAFRDQPQHFGDGTRLSIL.

This clone was found once. The chain is built from TRBV29-1 and TRBJ2-7, with a weak D call TRBD1 (5 bases). There are 14 residues in the CDR3. Trimming removed 2 bases at V and 0 bases at J, with 11 bases between. Germline CDR1 SQVTM, CDR2 ANQGSEA. The CDR3 bases are TGCAGCGTTGAACGGGTAAGGGGCTCCTACGAGCAGTACTTC. This encodes CSVERVRGSYEQYF.

The CDR3 here is CASSPGFSRSYEQYF. The CDR3 DNA is TGTGCCAGCAGCCCAGGTTTTAGCAGATCCTACGAGCAGTACTTC. The V and J genes are TRBV7-2 and TRBJ2-7; D remains unclear. The germline V gene has CDR1 SGHTA and CDR2 FQGNSA. The CDR3 is 15 amino acids. Trimming pared 5 bases from V and 1 base from J, leaving 15 bases between.